These T cell receptor beta chains were read from a single sample in a study of beta chain features in type 1 diabetes. The protocol was immunoSEQ multiplex PCR, while the TCRdb copy is restricted to in-frame clones and leaves out a portion. The data show under 350,000 clones, with around an eighth seen just once and around 0.016% held by the top ten. Input material: naive CD4+ T cells from blood. These receptors were taken from a man aged 30-40 years with type 1 diabetes. The CDR3 runs from the conserved cysteine through the conserved F or W. The D gene is left open where the match is weak. Some rows have no size entry. The others give once, few or many, or a class for an expanded clone.

few | TRBJ1-1 | TRBD1 | TRBV7-3 | TGTGCCAGCAGAAAACAGGGGAACACTGAAGCCTTCTTT | CASRKQGNTEAFF
. | TRBJ2-2 | TRBD2 | TRBV23-1 | TGCGCCAGCAGTCAATACCCCGGACTAGCCACCGGGGAGCTGTTTTTT | CASSQYPGLATGELFF
. | TRBJ2-3 | TRBD2 | TRBV10-3 | TGTGCCACGGGTCGGACTAGCGGGTCCACAGATACGCAGTATTTT | CATGRTSGSTDTQYF
. | TRBJ2-2 | TRBD1 | TRBV27 | TGTGCCAGCAGTGCTTGGGACAGGGCCGGGGAGCTGTTTTTT | CASSAWDRAGELFF
. | TRBJ2-1 | TRBD1 | TRBV12-5 | TGTGCTAGTGGGCCGGGACAGGGGATCGTCAGATTGTTCTTC | CASGPGQGIVRLFF
few | TRBJ2-5 | TRBD1 | TRBV25-1 | TGTGCCAGCAGTCGATGGGGACAGGGGGCGCGGGAGACCCAGTACTTC | CASSRWGQGARETQYF
few | TRBJ2-7 | . | TRBV4-1 | TGCGCCAGCAGCCTTGGCCAGGGCCTCTACGAGCAGTACTTC | CASSLGQGLYEQYF
. | TRBJ2-3 | TRBD2 | TRBV18 | TGTGCCAGCTCACCAGGACTAGCGGGAGCAGATACGCAGTATTTT | CASSPGLAGADTQYF
few | TRBJ1-5 | TRBD1 | TRBV6-1 | TGTGCCAGCAGTAAAGACAGGGGCGGGTGGAATCAGCCCCAGCATTTT | CASSKDRGGWNQPQHF
. | TRBJ1-1 | TRBD1 | TRBV20-1 | TGCAGTGCTAGAGGCAGGGGGAAGGCTTTCTTT | CSARGRGKAFF
. | TRBJ2-1 | TRBD2 | TRBV11-2 | TGTGCCAGCAGCTTAGGGACTAGTATCGATGATGAGCAGTTCTTC | CASSLGTSIDDEQFF
few | TRBJ2-5 | . | TRBV15 | TGTGCCACCAGCAGAGGTTCGGGGGAGACCCAGTACTTC | CATSRGSGETQYF
. | TRBJ2-1 | TRBD2 | TRBV4-3 | TGCGCCAGCAGCCAAGTAGCGGGAGGGCCATGGGAGCAGTTCTTC | CASSQVAGGPWEQFF
. | TRBJ2-7 | TRBD1 | TRBV9 | TGTGCCAGTGGGGACAGGAACGGTGCCGAGCAGTACTTC | CASGDRNGAEQYF
few | TRBJ2-5 | TRBD2 | TRBV29-1 | TGCAGCGTGGAATACCACCGGCGGGGGGCCCAGTACTTC | CSVEYHRRGAQYF
. | TRBJ2-5 | TRBD2 | TRBV5-4 | TGTGCCAGCAGTTCCGGATCGGCGGGAGGCAATATGCGGACCCAGTACTTC | CASSSGSAGGNMRTQYF
. | TRBJ2-1 | . | TRBV5-1 | TGCGCCAGCAGCTTGGGCAGAAGCAATGAGCAGTTCTTC | CASSLGRSNEQFF
few | TRBJ2-1 | TRBD2 | TRBV5-6 | TGTGCCAGCAGCTTCCGGGAGGGGAGGGGTGAGCAGTTCTTC | CASSFREGRGEQFF
. | TRBJ1-5 | . | TRBV7-2 | TGTGCCAGCAGCTTAGGCCGGTACAATCAGCCCCAGCATTTT | CASSLGRYNQPQHF
. | TRBJ2-1 | TRBD2 | TRBV27 | TGTGCCAGCAGCAAAACCGGGACTAGCGGGGTTAATGAGCAGTTCTTC | CASSKTGTSGVNEQFF
few | TRBJ2-7 | TRBD2 | TRBV18 | TGTGCCAGCTCACCACAGGGACTAGCGGGAACCAGCCACGAGCAGTACTTC | CASSPQGLAGTSHEQYF
. | TRBJ2-5 | TRBD1 | TRBV30 | TGTGCCTGGAGTTTTACAGGGGAAGAGACCCAGTACTTC | CAWSFTGEETQYF
few | TRBJ2-7 | TRBD2 | TRBV14 | TGTGCCAGCAGCCAAGATGCTGCTAGCGGGTTGAGCTCCTACGAGCAGTACTTC | CASSQDAASGLSSYEQYF
. | TRBJ2-1 | TRBD2 | TRBV9 | TGTGCCAGCAGCGTGACTAGCGATGAGCAGTTCTTC | CASSVTSDEQFF
. | TRBJ1-1 | . | TRBV18 | TGTGCCAGCTCACCCGGGGGGGGGAACACTGAAGCTTTCTTT | CASSPGGGNTEAFF
. | TRBJ2-3 | TRBD2 | TRBV9 | TGTGCCAGCAGCCCCGGCGGGAGGATTCGGGAGACAGATACGCAGTATTTT | CASSPGGRIRETDTQYF
. | TRBJ2-5 | . | TRBV5-1 | TGCGCCAGCAGCGCTGGACAGGGAGGGACGGAGACCCAGTACTTC | CASSAGQGGTETQYF
. | TRBJ2-1 | TRBD1 | TRBV4-1 | TGCGCCAGCAGCCACAAACAGGGGGGTGATGAGCAGTTCTTC | CASSHKQGGDEQFF